These 19 T cell receptor beta chains originate from one sample sequenced in a study of blood T cells in healthy people across ages (dated by TCRdb to the mid-2010s). Receptors were amplified or captured by 5' RACE. These reads were obtained on an Illumina HiSeq 2500. A second PCR of about 6 to 11 cycles was performed with a sample-barcoded 5' primer and a J-beta primer mix. In-frame beta chains were kept once TCRdb had trimmed the public reads at Q25 with fastp and called clones with MiXCR. Rows with one shared CDR3 protein collapse into an entry with the most common genes and DNA. The sample table records about 1.6 million distinct CDR3 sequences; about 31% of these occur just once. Of the sample, roughly 10% is held by the ten largest clones. Specimen: blood. The source of these receptors is a woman between 25 and 40 years old in good health.

The J gene is TRBJ2-7, the V gene TRBV7-9; D is unresolved. The V end was cut by 5 bases, the J end by 2 bases, with 13 bases between. The CDR3 extends over 14 amino acids. Germline V gene data show CDR1 as SEHNR and CDR2 as FQNEAQ (reference sequence). The DNA of the CDR3 is TGTGCCAGCAGCCCTCCCGGTTATCCCTACGAGCAGTACTTC. The encoded protein is CASSPPGYPYEQYF.

This clonotype has just a few counts. The V gene is TRBV7-9, the J gene TRBJ1-1; tentatively, D is TRBD1 (5 bases). V was pared by 8 bases and J by 3 bases, with 10 bases between. The CDR3 spans 12 residues. Germline lookup yields CDR1 SEHNR and CDR2 FQNEAQ (reference sequence). CDR3 sequence (DNA): TGTGCCAGCGGTCAGGGCGACACTGAAGCTTTCTTT. Its translation is CASGQGDTEAFF.

This clonotype was seen many times. The chain recombines TRBV29-1 with TRBJ2-5, with D possibly being TRBD2 (6 bases). The CDR3 is made up of 11 amino acids. Germline V gene data show CDR1 as SQVTM and CDR2 as ANQGSEA. The germline V and J ends were trimmed by 6 bases and 2 bases, with 7 bases remaining between them. CDR3 sequence: CSVGTQETQYF. The CDR3 DNA follows: TGCAGCGTCGGGACTCAAGAGACCCAGTACTTC.

The chain recombines TRBV5-1 with TRBJ2-3; D gene unclear. The CDR3 runs 15 residues. Germline CDR1 reads SGHRS; CDR2 reads YFSETQ. V was cut by 0 bases and J by 1 base, with 9 bases left in between. CDR3 sequence (DNA): TGCGCCAGCAGCTTGGATGAGCTCCGCACAGATACGCAGTATTTT. This gives the protein CASSLDELRTDTQYF.

Many counts were recorded for this clonotype. This rearrangement joins TRBV20-1 to TRBJ2-5; D remains unclear. Gene TRBJ2-7 matches the end of the DNA better, so the J call may be wrong. In germline, CDR1 is DFQATT, CDR2 SNEGSKA (reference sequence). The CDR3 spans 12 residues. The CDR3 nucleotides read TGCAGTGCCAGACTGGGGTTTGGCGAGCAGTACTTC. Its protein is CSARLGFGEQYF.

The chain uses TRBV7-9 and TRBJ2-1, with 8 bases fitting TRBD2. Looked up from germline, CDR1 is SEHNR and CDR2 is FQNEAQ (reference sequence). With V trimmed by 5 bases and J by 7 bases, 13 bases remained unmatched. This CDR3 comprises 16 residues. CDR3 region: CASSPRSGGRGNEQFF. The CDR3 nucleotides read TGTGCCAGCAGCCCGAGAAGCGGGGGTCGAGGAAATGAGCAGTTCTTC.

The chain combines TRBV7-8 with TRBJ2-7; 10 nucleotides agree with TRBD1. Germline CDR1 reads SGHVS; CDR2 reads FQNEAQ. Trimming removed 5 bases from V and 2 bases from J; junction bases left unmatched: 12. The CDR3 contains 17 residues. CDR3 amino acids: CASSTLIRDRGPYEQYF. CDR3 in DNA: TGTGCCAGCAGCACACTGATCCGGGACAGGGGTCCCTACGAGCAGTACTTC.

DNA for the CDR3: TGTGCCAGCAGCGGGGTGGGGACTAGTCATTTCAATGAGCAGTTCTTC. It is translated as CASSGVGTSHFNEQFF. J is TRBJ2-1 and V is TRBV9, with 8 bases matching TRBD2. The CDR3 length is 16 residues. Germline CDR1 reads SGDLS; CDR2 reads YYNGEE. The V gene end was trimmed by 3 bases and the J gene end by 6 bases; junction bases not matched to a gene: 11.

The J gene is TRBJ2-2, the V gene TRBV12-3 or TRBV12-4; TRBD2 matches at 8 bases. This CDR3 region has 14 residues. The V segment lost 5 bases and the J segment 5 bases; nucleotides outside the gene matches: 4. In DNA, the CDR3 is TGTGCCAGCAGTCCAGTAGCGGGGACCGGGGAGCTGTTTTTT. Protein sequence: CASSPVAGTGELFF.

The chain joins TRBV5-6 to TRBJ1-1, with D possibly matching TRBD1 (6 bases). This CDR3 is built from 14 residues. V shed 0 bases and J shed 7 bases, with 13 bases lying between them. Germline assignment: CDR1 SGHDT and CDR2 YYEEEE. The CDR3 DNA reads TGTGCCAGCAGCTTGGAGGGGGGCCGCTTTGAAGCTTTCTTT. This sequence encodes CASSLEGGRFEAFF.

The rearrangement uses TRBV30 and TRBJ1-5; tentative D call: TRBD1 (5 bases). This CDR3 is 14 amino acids long. V was shortened by 2 bases and J by 5 bases, with 13 bases between the two germline ends. Germline lookup yields CDR1 GTSNPN and CDR2 SVGIG (reference sequence). CDR3 sequence: CAWSRADNYQPQHF. The CDR3, as DNA: TGTGCCTGGAGTAGGGCGGACAATTATCAGCCCCAGCATTTT. The whole variable domain, remainder taken from reference TRBV30 and TRBJ1-5, is SQTIHQWPATLVQPVGSPLSLECTVEGTSNPNLYWYRQAAGRGLQLLFYSVGIGQISSEVPQNLSASRPQDRQFILSSKKLLLSDSGFYLCAWSRADNYQPQHFGDGTRLSIL.

The chain uses TRBV9 and TRBJ2-1; D gene unclear. Trimming left V 0 bases short and J 12 bases short, with 10 bases between. Germline-derived CDR1 and CDR2 are SGDLS and YYNGEE. The CDR3 has 12 residues. DNA for the CDR3: TGTGCCAGCAGCGTAGGAATGCATGGGCAGTTCTTC. Residues: CASSVGMHGQFF.

The chain uses TRBV6-1 and TRBJ2-4; 10 nucleotides line up with TRBD1. The DNA matches TRBJ2-7 better at its end, which makes the J call doubtful. Germline CDR1 MNHNS, CDR2 SASEGT. The CDR3 has 16 residues. Here the CDR3 DNA reads TGTGCCAGCAGTGAGGGGGGACAGGGGTTTTTCTACGAGCAGTACTTC. It is translated as CASSEGGQGFFYEQYF.

The chain carries TRBV11-1 and TRBJ2-3; 12 bases align to TRBD2. Germline V gene sequence: CDR1 SGHAT, CDR2 FQDESV (reference sequence). V lost 5 bases and J lost 2; bases outside the gene matches: 5. CDR3 length: 16 residues. As DNA, the CDR3 is TGTGCCAGCAGCCGTGGACTAGCGGGAACCACAGATACGCAGTATTTT. This sequence encodes CASSRGLAGTTDTQYF.

The V call is TRBV6-5, the J call TRBJ2-5; TRBD1 aligns across 7 bases. The J call may be faulty, since TRBJ2-7 better matches the DNA end. This CDR3 has 14 residues. Germline assignment: CDR1 MNHEY and CDR2 SVGAGI. The CDR3 DNA sequence: TGTGCCAGCAGATGGACGGACAGGAGCTACGAGCAGTACTTC. Translation gives CASRWTDRSYEQYF.

In its sample, this clonotype was seen many times. The V and J genes are TRBV29-1 and TRBJ2-7; 11 bases fit TRBD2. The CDR3 runs 17 residues. J gave up 0 bases and V 7 bases, and 14 bases lay outside the gene matches. CDR1 is SQVTM, CDR2 ANQGSEA, per germline. CDR3 sequence: CSAQSRLTSGVSYEQYF. The CDR3 DNA reads as TGCAGCGCTCAGAGCCGTTTGACTAGCGGGGTCTCCTACGAGCAGTACTTC.

This clonotype was counted between two and nine times. The CDR3 region is CSASSSEISNQPQHF. CDR3 bases: TGCAGTGCTAGCTCCTCGGAAATTAGCAATCAGCCCCAGCATTTT. The rearrangement joins TRBV20-1 to TRBJ1-5; D is unclear. Germline CDR1 DFQATT, CDR2 SNEGSKA (reference sequence). Trimming removed 3 bases at V and 0 bases at J, with 12 bases between. There are 15 residues in the CDR3.

This clonotype was picked up one time. The chain recombines TRBV12-3 or TRBV12-4 with TRBJ2-3; 8 nucleotides align to TRBD1. The CDR3 sequence is 14 residues long. J gave up 5 bases and V 7 bases, and 8 bases lay outside the gene matches. CDR3 DNA: TGTGCCAGCAAGAAGAGGACAGGGAAAGATACGCAGTATTTT. Its translation: CASKKRTGKDTQYF.

V gene TRBV27 combines with J gene TRBJ2-1; no reliable D call. V dropped 7 bases and J dropped 9 bases, with 10 bases sitting between them. This CDR3 has 11 amino acids. In germline, CDR1 is MNHEY, CDR2 SMNVEV (reference sequence). The CDR3 nucleotides read TGTGCCAGCACGTCTGGGCGTGAGCAGTTCTTC. Encoded protein: CASTSGREQFF.